Listed here are 28 T cell receptor beta chains from one sample, sequenced in a study of T cell clonality in common variable immunodeficiency. Assay: immunoSEQ multiplex PCR; the TCRdb copy retains only in-frame clones and omits some. The sample presents 35,000 or so clones, none singletons. Sequenced: peripheral blood mononuclear cells. The receptors originated from a person aged 18 to 69 in good health.

Remarks on this clone: The read gets to within 3 residues of the CDR3 end, and the germline J gene fills in the rest. The chain has TRBV11-3 and TRBJ2-5; 9 bases fit TRBD1. V trimming: 1 base; J trimming: 5 bases; junction bases outside the gene matches: 2. CDR1 is SGHNT and CDR2 is YENEEA in the germline V gene. The CDR3 runs to 14 residues. The CDR3: CASSLGGTGETQYF. CDR3 DNA, as far as it was read: TGTGCCAGCAGCTTAGGGGGGACAGGGGAGACC.

This clone was counted at least ten times. The read finishes 3 residues shy of the CDR3 end, and the germline J gene is used to complete it. This chain connects TRBV10-3 to TRBJ1-2, with TRBD1 identical over 10 bases. This CDR3 has 13 amino acids. The germline CDR1 and CDR2 sequences are ENHRY and SYGVKD. V was pared by 8 bases and J by 5 bases, with 5 bases of the junction left unmatched. The covered CDR3 bases are TGTGCCATCCGACAGGGGGCTACGTATGGC. Its translation is CAIRQGATYG. The entire CDR3 protein is CAIRQGATYGYTF.

Many counts were recorded for this clone. The DNA ends 3 residues before the CDR3 does, and the rest of the CDR3 is filled in from the germline J gene. This sequence joins TRBV4-1 and TRBJ1-5; no firm D call. The CDR3 has 16 residues. V gave up 3 bases and J gave up 4 bases, with 16 bases separating them. CDR1 and CDR2 from the germline V gene are MGHRA and YSYEKL. CDR3 in amino acids: CASSHEARLGNQPQHF. CDR3 DNA, as far as it was read: TGCGCCAGCAGCCATGAGGCCCGCCTCGGGAATCAGCCC.

This clone was picked up many times. The CDR3 end falls 3 residues outside the read, so it is completed with the germline J gene. The V call is TRBV2, the J call TRBJ1-4, with TRBD1 matching over 8 bases. J gave up 1 base and V 8 bases, and 12 bases lay outside the gene matches. The length of the CDR3 is 17 residues. CDR1 and CDR2 (germline): SNHLY, FYNNEI. CDR3 DNA, as far as it was read: TGTGCCAGCGGCCGGACAGGGTACGGTAGAACTAATGAAAAA. Protein product: CASGRTGYGRTNEK. The complete CDR3 protein is CASGRTGYGRTNEKLFF.

This clone was seen at least ten times. The CDR3 end lies 3 residues beyond the end of the read and is filled in from the germline J gene. This sequence joins TRBV11-2 and TRBJ1-1; D ambiguous. The V end lost 5 bases, the J end lost 5 bases, and 9 bases lay between the germline ends. This CDR3 spans 12 amino acids. The V gene's germline CDR1 is SGHAT and CDR2 FQNNGV. The CDR3 loop reads CASSPKTTEAFF. The sequenced CDR3 bases are TGTGCCAGCAGCCCGAAGACTACTGAA.

This clone was counted many times. The read falls 3 residues short of the CDR3 end, and the missing part is taken from the germline J gene. This rearrangement joins TRBV5-4 to TRBJ2-7; TRBD2 matches at 9 bases. Germline V gene lookup returns CDR1 SGHNT and CDR2 YYREEE (reference sequence). V trimming: 4 bases; J trimming: 1 base; junction bases outside the gene matches: 3. The CDR3 runs 14 residues. The CDR3 is CASSISGRSYEQYF. CDR3 DNA, as far as it was read: TGTGCCAGCAGCATTAGCGGGAGATCCTACGAG.

There are many counts of this clone. The read ends 3 residues shy of where the CDR3 ends; the end is completed using the germline J gene. The chain links TRBV10-1 to TRBJ1-1; D ambiguous. The CDR3 length is 13 residues. CDR1 is WNHNN and CDR2 is SYGVQD in the germline V gene (reference sequence). Trimming cost V 2 bases and J 1 base, with 5 bases left between them. The covered CDR3 bases are TGCGCCAGCAGTGAGGGGCAGAACACTGAA. The encoded protein is CASSEGQNTE. The whole CDR3 reads CASSEGQNTEAFF.

This clone was recorded many times. The chain's CDR3 is CASSWQGGTEAFF. Partial CDR3 DNA: TGCGCCAGCAGCTGGCAGGGGGGCACTGAA. The chain recombines TRBV5-1 with TRBJ1-1, with 7 bases that match TRBD1. The sequence runs out 3 residues before the end of the CDR3; the remainder is reconstructed from the germline J gene. CDR1 and CDR2 from the germline V gene are SGHRS and YFSETQ. The CDR3 runs 13 residues. V gave up 3 bases and J gave up 4 bases; unmatched junction bases: 3.

This clone occurred many times. One end of the junction does not line up with germline, which may come from a read error. The read terminates 3 residues ahead of where the CDR3 ends, so the germline J gene completes it. This chain links TRBV5-4 with TRBJ1-4, with D unresolved. CDR1 is SGHNT, CDR2 YYREEE, per germline (reference sequence). This CDR3 is built from 15 residues. The CDR3 spells CASSKAGSTNEKLFF. CDR3 DNA, as far as it was read: TGTGCCAGCAGTAAGGCGGGGTCAACGAATGAAAAA.

This clone was observed at least ten times. The DNA ends 3 residues before the CDR3 does, and the rest of the CDR3 is filled in from the germline J gene. The chain links TRBV19 to TRBJ2-3; D is unclear. CDR3 length equals 14 residues. The germline V gene encodes CDR1 LNHDA and CDR2 SQIVND (reference sequence). V lost 2 bases and J 0 bases, leaving 6 bases between the germline ends. CDR3 sequence reads: CASSIISSTDTQYF. CDR3 DNA (partial): TGTGCCAGTAGTATAATTTCTAGCACAGATACG.

This clone was seen ten or more times. One end of the junction does not line up with germline, which may come from a read error. The read terminates 3 residues ahead of where the CDR3 ends, so the germline J gene completes it. V and J are TRBV6-2 or TRBV6-3 and TRBJ1-6; 7 bases match TRBD1. Germline CDR1 MNHEY, CDR2 SVGEGT. The CDR3 is 16 residues long. The DNA read from the CDR3 is TGTGCCACCAGTTCGCCAGTGGGACAGCTCAATTCACCC. This translates into CATSSPVGQLNSP. The CDR3 in its entirety is CATSSPVGQLNSPLHF.

In its sample, this clone was seen many times. The read ends 3 residues early relative to the CDR3; the germline J gene fills the gap. This chain joins TRBV10-1 and TRBJ2-3; 7 bases are a match to TRBD1. Germline V gene sequence: CDR1 WNHNN, CDR2 SYGVQD (reference sequence). The CDR3 has 18 amino acids. V was clipped by 3 bases and J by 0 bases; unmatched bases: 12. The CDR3 loop is CASSEGDRPTSSTDTQYF. CDR3 bases read: TGCGCCAGCAGTGAAGGGGACAGACCAACCTCTAGCACAGATACG.

Many counts were recorded for this clone. The read ends 3 residues before the CDR3 terminus; that terminus is restored from the germline J gene. The chain is built from TRBV18 and TRBJ1-3, with 7 nucleotides matching TRBD1. The CDR3 is 16 residues long. With 1 base clipped from V and 3 bases from J, the junction kept 6 bases outside the gene matches. CDR1 is KGHSH and CDR2 is LQKENI in the germline V gene. The covered CDR3 bases are TGTGCCAGCTCACCACGTTCGACAGGGAGTGGAAACACC. Translation gives CASSPRSTGSGNT. The whole CDR3 reads CASSPRSTGSGNTIYF.

This clone was observed many times. The read gets to within 3 residues of the CDR3 end, and the germline J gene fills in the rest. V and J are TRBV14 and TRBJ2-1; 7 bases match TRBD1. With 3 bases clipped from V and 8 bases from J, the junction kept 16 bases outside the gene matches. The CDR3 consists of 17 residues. Germline V gives CDR1 SGHDN, CDR2 FVKESK. Incomplete CDR3 DNA: TGTGCCAGCAGCCAGTATAGCTTCACAGGGGCATCGGATGAG. Translating gives CASSQYSFTGASDE. The complete CDR3 protein is CASSQYSFTGASDEQFF.

This clone was seen ten or more times. The CDR3 end falls 3 residues outside the read, so it is completed with the germline J gene. The V and J genes are TRBV7-9 and TRBJ2-5; 9 nucleotides line up with TRBD2. Germline CDR1 reads SEHNR; CDR2 reads FQNEAQ (reference sequence). This CDR3 contains 15 residues. The trim removed 5 bases at V and 5 bases at J, leaving 9 bases unmatched. The CDR3 loop is CASSPGRGGRETQYF. The part of the CDR3 DNA that was read is TGTGCCAGCAGCCCGGGGCGGGGGGGCAGGGAGACC.

This clone was detected many times. The sequenced fragment ends 3 residues before the CDR3 boundary, so the rest is inferred from the germline J gene. The rearrangement links TRBV3-1 (or the pseudogene TRBV3-2) to TRBJ2-5; the D gene is possibly TRBD1 (6 bases). CDR3 length: 15 residues. The ends were cut back, 1 base at V and 7 bases at J, with 16 bases in the middle. The germline V gene has CDR1 LGHDT and CDR2 YNNKEL (reference sequence). The CDR3 DNA, read in part, is TGTGCCAGCAGCCAAGGGGGGCAGATCATCCGGACC. It encodes CASSQGGQIIRT. From start to end, the CDR3 is CASSQGGQIIRTQYF.

Ten or more counts support this clone. The sequenced CDR3 bases are TGTGCCAGCAGGGGGGGTAATTCGCGCAATCAGCCC. Protein sequence: CASRGGNSRNQP. The whole CDR3 protein is CASRGGNSRNQPQHF. The chain is built from TRBV6-2 or TRBV6-3 and TRBJ1-5, with TRBD1 as a possible D gene (5 bases). The read finishes 3 residues shy of the CDR3 end, and the germline J gene is used to complete it. CDR3 length: 15 amino acids. Germline CDR1 and CDR2: MNHEY and SVGEGT. Trimming removed 6 bases from V and 2 bases from J, with 14 bases in between.

This clone was recorded at least ten times. Sequencing ends 3 residues short of the CDR3 end; the germline J gene provides the rest. This sequence joins TRBV7-2 and TRBJ1-1, with D unclear. The CDR3 runs 15 residues. Trimming left V 3 bases short and J 6 bases short, with 17 bases between. CDR1 SGHTA and CDR2 FQGNSA come from the germline V gene. The sequenced CDR3 bases are TGTGCCAGCAGCTTCTTGGGCAAGTCTGCCGCTGAA. Amino acids: CASSFLGKSAAE. The entire CDR3 protein reads CASSFLGKSAAEAFF. Together with reference TRBV7-2 and TRBJ1-1, the CDR3 gives the full variable domain: GAGVSQSPSNKVTEKGKDVELRCDPISGHTALYWYRQSLGQGLEFLIYFQGNSAPDKSGLPSDRFSAERTGGSVSTLTIQRTQQEDSAVYLCASSFLGKSAAEAFFGQGTRLTVV.

This clone was recorded many times. Germline is not matched at one junction end, which may reflect a read error. The CDR3 goes on 3 residues after the read ends, and that part is filled in from the germline J gene. The chain employs TRBV4-2 and TRBJ1-2, with D possibly matching TRBD1 (5 bases). The germline V gene encodes CDR1 LGHNA and CDR2 YNFKEQ. The CDR3 extends over 14 amino acids. The CDR3 is CASSQDRGADGYTF. The sequenced CDR3 bases are TGCGCCAGCAGCCAAGATAGGGGCGCCGATGGC.

This clone occurred many times. The read ends 3 residues shy of where the CDR3 ends; the end is completed using the germline J gene. The chain recombines TRBV18 with TRBJ1-2; 7 bases map to TRBD1. Trimming took 5 bases from V and 4 from J; bases not matched to a gene: 4. Germline values: CDR1 KGHSH, CDR2 LQKENI. This CDR3 is built from 13 residues. Incomplete CDR3 DNA: TGTGCCAGCTCAGCGGGACAGCTCTATGGC. It is translated as CASSAGQLYG. The full CDR3 sequence reads CASSAGQLYGYTF.

In this sample, this clone turned up many times. Partial CDR3 DNA: TGTGCCAGCAGCTCAATGCCGACAGGGAACACTGAA. Translated: CASSSMPTGNTE. The entire CDR3 is CASSSMPTGNTEAFF. The chain links TRBV5-4 to TRBJ1-1, with D possibly matching TRBD1 (6 bases). Read sequence stops 3 residues before the CDR3 end, and the germline J gene provides the missing end. The CDR3 sequence is 15 residues long. The V gene's germline CDR1 is SGHNT and CDR2 YYREEE (reference sequence). The V end was cut by 3 bases, the J end by 1 base, with 13 bases between.

This clone was recorded at least ten times. The observed sequence ends 3 residues before the CDR3 terminus, with the missing tail filled in from the germline J gene. The chain couples TRBV18 to TRBJ2-7; tentatively, D is TRBD1 (6 bases). The V and J ends lost 3 bases and 2 bases respectively, with 20 bases between them. Germline loops: CDR1 KGHSH, CDR2 LQKENI. The CDR3 is made up of 17 amino acids. The chain's CDR3 is CASSPGAWAGDAYEQYF. The covered CDR3 bases are TGTGCCAGCTCACCCGGCGCCTGGGCAGGGGATGCCTACGAG.

At least ten counts were recorded for this clone. The sequenced fragment ends 3 residues before the CDR3 boundary, so the rest is inferred from the germline J gene. The chain employs TRBV2 and TRBJ1-1; TRBD1 might be the D (5 bases). CDR3 length: 12 amino acids. CDR1 and CDR2 (germline): SNHLY, FYNNEI. The CDR3 bases that were read are TGTGCCAGCACCGTGGACCTCCCAGGG. Amino acids: CASTVDLPG. The entire CDR3 protein reads CASTVDLPGAFF.

This clone came up a few times. The sequenced CDR3 bases are TGTGCCAGCAGCGCCCAGGGAGCGAACACCGGGGAG. The encoded protein is CASSAQGANTGE. The whole CDR3 sequence is CASSAQGANTGELFF. This chain joins TRBV5-5 and TRBJ2-2; D is perhaps TRBD1 or TRBD2 (5 bases each). The read falls 3 residues short of the CDR3 end, and the missing part is taken from the germline J gene. The CDR3 runs to 15 residues. The germline gives CDR1 SGHKS, CDR2 YYEKEE (reference sequence). With 4 bases removed from V and 0 bases from J, the gap between germline ends came to 10 bases.

This clone was counted at least ten times. The CDR3 end falls 3 residues outside the read, so it is completed with the germline J gene. The chain is built from TRBV20-1 and TRBJ2-1; 7 bases agree with TRBD1. Trimming took 3 bases from V and 6 from J; bases not matched to a gene: 5. This CDR3 has 13 residues. CDR1 and CDR2 (germline): DFQATT, SNEGSKA (reference sequence). CDR3 in amino acids: CSASITGANEQFF. The part of the CDR3 DNA that was read is TGCAGTGCTAGTATTACAGGGGCCAATGAG.

The sample holds many counts of this clone. The read terminates 3 residues before the CDR3 end, so the remaining end is supplied by the germline J gene. V gene TRBV20-1 combines with J gene TRBJ2-7; a weak D match, TRBD2 (5 bases). V was cut by 3 bases and J by 6 bases, with 18 bases left in between. Germline CDR1 DFQATT, CDR2 SNEGSKA (reference sequence). The CDR3 length is 14 residues. The CDR3 here is CSASELGTGSEQYF. The part of the CDR3 DNA that was read is TGCAGTGCTAGTGAATTGGGAACGGGGTCCGAG.

The table lists this clone with many counts. The CDR3 is cut off 3 residues early in the read; its end comes from the germline J gene. V usage is TRBV20-1 and J usage is TRBJ2-7; TRBD1 matches 9 bases. The CDR3 loop spans 15 amino acids. Germline assignment: CDR1 DFQATT and CDR2 SNEGSKA (reference sequence). The ends lost 4 bases at V and 2 bases at J; junction bases unmatched: 9. The CDR3 bases that were read are TGCAGTGCTATTAGCCGGGACAGGGTTACCTACGAG. Translation: CSAISRDRVTYE. The full CDR3 protein reads CSAISRDRVTYEQYF.

At least ten counts were recorded for this clone. With the read ending 3 residues before the CDR3 end, the germline J gene is used to fill in that end. The chain has TRBV2 and TRBJ2-3, with D possibly matching TRBD1 (5 bases). Germline CDR1 reads SNHLY; CDR2 reads FYNNEI. This CDR3 contains 14 residues. Trimming pared 3 bases from V and 0 bases from J, leaving 7 bases between. The CDR3 protein is CASSDRESTDTQYF. Incomplete CDR3 DNA: TGTGCCAGCAGTGACAGGGAAAGCACAGATACG.